These T cell receptor beta chains were read from a single sample in a study of T cell changes during pregnancy in multiple sclerosis. Using immunoSEQ multiplex PCR, the repertoire was profiled, and TCRdb retains in-frame clones only, with some absent. The repertoire holds 40,000 to 55,000 clones, with roughly 90% as singletons. The specimen was CD8+ T cells from peripheral blood mononuclear cells, collected in the second trimester of pregnancy. These receptors were taken from a female donor with multiple sclerosis, enrolled in a pregnancy study. The CDR3 runs from the conserved cysteine through the conserved F or W. Each record gives: V gene, clone size, D gene, J gene, CDR3 protein. A D gene is named only where the DNA matches it firmly. Some rows mark clone size as missing; the rest say once, few, many or name a class of expanded clone.

TRBV27,.,.,TRBJ2-2,CASSSLSPGELFF
TRBV4-1,.,TRBD1,TRBJ2-7,CASSSGQGHHEQYF
TRBV6-4,.,TRBD2,TRBJ2-5,CASSDSSGGQETQYF
TRBV5-1,.,.,TRBJ1-5,CASTPGGESNQPQHF
TRBV4-3,.,.,TRBJ1-2,CASSQGPLGGGYGYTF
TRBV19,.,.,TRBJ1-2,CASSPQGRGYTF
TRBV2,.,.,TRBJ2-7,CASSGGRDTYEQYF
TRBV15,.,TRBD1,TRBJ1-2,CATSRGFTGDWYGYTF
TRBV7-2,.,.,TRBJ2-3,CASSLEEDRTDTQYF
TRBV27,.,TRBD2,TRBJ2-3,CASRASGGGLLTDTQYF
TRBV11-2,medium-sized,TRBD1,TRBJ1-2,CAIETGYFDGYTF
TRBV14,.,.,TRBJ2-7,CASSQAGYEQYF
TRBV2,few,TRBD1,TRBJ1-1,CASSDTGGAFF
TRBV4-3,.,.,TRBJ2-1,CASSQDREQFF
TRBV2,.,.,TRBJ2-7,CASSEGPLSYEQYF
TRBV28,.,.,TRBJ1-1,CASSSLRTEAFF
TRBV7-6,.,TRBD1,TRBJ1-1,CASSFFTGGLVGNTEAFF
TRBV9,.,.,TRBJ2-3,CASSAASGGRTDTQYF
TRBV5-1,.,TRBD1,TRBJ1-1,CASSLGTGGADTEAFF
TRBV2,.,TRBD1,TRBJ1-2,CANVQGDYGYTF
TRBV7-8,.,.,TRBJ2-7,CASSSLEDSFSYEQYF
TRBV7-9,.,TRBD2,TRBJ2-7,CASRTSLFYEQYF
TRBV7-8,.,TRBD2,TRBJ2-1,CASSLGASGDLYNEQFF
TRBV30,.,.,TRBJ2-1,CAWSVEGGINNERFF
TRBV29-1,.,.,TRBJ1-1,CSVEGRNTEAFF
TRBV6-6,.,TRBD1,TRBJ1-2,CASSSITGQGAAGYTF
TRBV9,.,TRBD2,TRBJ2-7,CASSVAGGSSYEQYF